These T cell receptor beta chains were read from a single sample in a study of T cell responses to AZD1222 COVID-19 vaccine. Sequenced by immunoSEQ multiplex PCR; TCRdb stores in-frame clones only, minus some. The sample includes fewer than 110,000 clones, 87% of them seen just once. The material sequenced was peripheral blood, taken on day 0 of AZD1222 vaccination. The receptors were sampled from an adult in good health. Both conserved end residues are part of each CDR3. A D gene is named only where the DNA matches it firmly.

D gene,J gene,V gene,CDR3 protein
TRBD2,TRBJ2-5,TRBV16,CASSGRGGSETQYF
TRBD1,TRBJ2-7,TRBV10-3,CAIITLTATGAYYEQYF
TRBD1,TRBJ1-5,TRBV5-8,CASSTDRGRGSNQPQHF
.,TRBJ2-2,TRBV30,CAWNAGELFF
.,TRBJ1-4,TRBV10-3,CAISEGQAEELFF
.,TRBJ1-1,TRBV6-5,CASSYRTGEAFF
.,TRBJ1-2,TRBV5-4,CASSVNLGGYTF
.,TRBJ1-5,TRBV6-6,CASGRALIQPQHF
.,TRBJ1-4,TRBV27,CATRFGTENEKLFF
.,TRBJ2-7,TRBV19,CASSPRGLIGYEQYF
.,TRBJ1-2,TRBV9,CASSVAHYGYTF
.,TRBJ1-3,TRBV7-8,CASSAGGGTGPYF
.,TRBJ1-5,TRBV19,CASRTERYSNQPQHF
.,TRBJ1-3,TRBV7-6,CASSLGTVLTSSGNTIYF
.,TRBJ1-2,TRBV4-1,CASSQGGQNYGYTF
.,TRBJ2-3,TRBV30,CAWISGGSTDTQYF
.,TRBJ1-1,TRBV6-1,CASSLGQAFF
.,TRBJ1-2,TRBV19,CASTGVGGYTF
TRBD1,TRBJ1-2,TRBV27,CASSFSDETGPGYTF
TRBD1,TRBJ2-7,TRBV18,CASSPSTGAYEQYF
.,TRBJ1-3,TRBV9,CASSVDGNSGNTIYF
.,TRBJ1-4,TRBV11-2,CASSWNRSNEKLFF
TRBD1,TRBJ1-2,TRBV4-1,CASSLGTGGNGYTF
.,TRBJ1-4,TRBV7-9,CASSSGLGNPSLFF
TRBD1,TRBJ2-1,TRBV18,CASSPSFDRGGFEQFF
.,TRBJ2-7,TRBV19,CASSTLADTYEQYF
TRBD1,TRBJ1-1,TRBV6-5,CASSTGGWNTEAFF
.,TRBJ1-1,TRBV11-2,CASILRGNTEAFF
.,TRBJ1-1,TRBV30,CAWQTNMDTEAFF
TRBD2,TRBJ2-1,TRBV18,CASSLGTSGANEQFF
.,TRBJ2-5,TRBV3-1/TRBV3-2,CASRSAKRQETQYF
.,TRBJ1-3,TRBV6-4,CASYPSGGNTIYF
.,TRBJ1-6,TRBV6-1,CASSEQGRRNSPLHF